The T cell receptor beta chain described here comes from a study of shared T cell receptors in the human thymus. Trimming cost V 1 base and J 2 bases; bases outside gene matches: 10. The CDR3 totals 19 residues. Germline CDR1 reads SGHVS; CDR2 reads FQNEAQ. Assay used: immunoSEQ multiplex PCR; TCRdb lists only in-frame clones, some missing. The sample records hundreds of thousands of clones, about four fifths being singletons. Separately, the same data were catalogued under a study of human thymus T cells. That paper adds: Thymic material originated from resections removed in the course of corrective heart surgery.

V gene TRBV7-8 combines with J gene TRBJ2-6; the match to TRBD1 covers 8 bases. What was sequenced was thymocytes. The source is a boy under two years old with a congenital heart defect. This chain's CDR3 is CASSLDCLDRATGANVLTF. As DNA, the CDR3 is TGTGCCAGCAGCTTAGACTGTTTGGACAGGGCAACTGGGGCCAACGTCCTGACTTTC. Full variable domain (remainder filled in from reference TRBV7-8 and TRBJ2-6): GAGVSQSPRYKVAKRGQDVALRCDPISGHVSLFWYQQALGQGPEFLTYFQNEAQLDKSGLPSDRFFAERPEGSVSTLKIQRTQQEDSAVYLCASSLDCLDRATGANVLTFGAGSRLTVL.